This T cell receptor (beta chain) was sequenced for a study of PD-1 blockade in classical Hodgkin lymphoma. Study observations and caveats: Relapsed/refractory patients reportedly had lower baseline diversity than newly diagnosed patients. No one has yet defined what causes the repertoire differences, which may be disease activity or prior therapy.

Concerning this clone: The target antigen is unknown.

Generated by immunoSEQ multiplex PCR, the TCRdb table keeps only in-frame clones and is missing some. The sample holds approximately 9,000 clones; more than 85% are singletons and the top ten take over 7.5%. Time point given: newly diagnosed, previously untreated cHL patient sample. After PBMCs were thawed, their CD8+ T cells were isolated by magnetic negative selection. Comparison used PBMCs from newly diagnosed, untreated classical Hodgkin lymphoma. CDR1 MNHEY and CDR2 SVGAGI come from the germline V gene. The CDR3 spans 14 residues. V was clipped by 6 bases and J by 6 bases; unmatched bases: 10. This receptor was identified in a human donor with classical Hodgkin lymphoma. Sequenced: CD8+ T cells from blood. The gene calls are TRBV6-5 and TRBJ2-7, with TRBD2 identical over 8 bases. DNA for the CDR3: TGTGCCAGCAGCATAGCGGGGAGCCTTCGCGAGCAGTACTTC. Protein sequence: CASSIAGSLREQYF.